Listed here are 11 T cell receptor beta chains from one sample, sequenced in a study of radiation and T cells in renal cell carcinoma. As to time point: blood 2 weeks post-SBRT. The sample's treatment: 15 Gy SBRT to primary tumor, nephrectomy 4 weeks later. Libraries were prepared by immunoSEQ multiplex PCR; TCRdb keeps only in-frame clonotypes and omits some of them. Found here are 120,000 or so clones, around 80% of them singletons; the top ten hold 5.8%. The sequences come from blood, collected from a patient whose treatment included radiotherapy and nephrectomy. Receptor source: a man aged 50 to 60 with renal cell carcinoma.

The chain carries TRBV4-2 and TRBJ2-3, with unresolved D. From germline, CDR1 is LGHNA and CDR2 YNFKEQ. CDR3 length: 15 amino acids. V was pared by 1 base and J by 4 bases, with 12 bases between. The DNA for the CDR3 is TGTGCCAGCAGCCAAGCTGGGCCCTCGCCAGATACGCAGTATTTT. Protein sequence: CASSQAGPSPDTQYF.

In its sample, this clone was seen a few times. This chain joins TRBV30 and TRBJ2-1, with TRBD2 identical over 9 bases. Germline V gene lookup returns CDR1 GTSNPN and CDR2 SVGIG (reference sequence). CDR3 length equals 15 residues. The junction had 14 bases not matched to a gene; V was cut back by 8 bases and J by 6 bases. CDR3 amino acids: CAGDIGSGRGNEQFF. The DNA of the CDR3 is TGTGCCGGGGATATTGGTAGCGGGAGAGGCAATGAGCAGTTCTTC.

In its sample, this clone was seen a few times. Other DNA sequences from this sample encode an identical CDR3 as well. The chain employs TRBV6-5 and TRBJ1-2; D remains unclear. Germline V gives CDR1 MNHEY, CDR2 SVGAGI. The CDR3 totals 13 residues. Trimming cost V 0 bases and J 4 bases, with 6 bases left between them. In DNA form, the CDR3 reads TGTGCCAGCAGTTACTCGGGCAGCTATGGCTACACCTTC. As protein: CASSYSGSYGYTF.

About this clone itself: Distinct nucleotide sequences in the sample also encode this CDR3. The chain recombines TRBV19 with TRBJ2-7, with D possibly matching TRBD2 (5 bases). This CDR3 has 15 amino acids. Germline V CDR1 and CDR2: LNHDA, SQIVND (reference sequence). V lost 3 bases, J lost 0 bases, and 12 bases lay in between. This chain's CDR3 is CASSISAGGSYEQYF. CDR3 bases: TGTGCCAGTAGTATCTCGGCAGGAGGCTCCTACGAGCAGTACTTC.

The chain combines TRBV7-8 with TRBJ2-1; 7 bases align to TRBD2. Unmatched junction bases numbered 4, after V lost 2 bases and J lost 0 bases. Germline V gives CDR1 SGHVS, CDR2 FQNEAQ. The CDR3 covers 16 residues. The CDR3 reads CASSLLVAGSYNEQFF. DNA for the CDR3: TGTGCCAGCAGCTTATTAGTAGCGGGCTCCTACAATGAGCAGTTCTTC. Full variable domain (outside the CDR3, taken from reference TRBV7-8 and TRBJ2-1): GAGVSQSPRYKVAKRGQDVALRCDPISGHVSLFWYQQALGQGPEFLTYFQNEAQLDKSGLPSDRFFAERPEGSVSTLKIQRTQQEDSAVYLCASSLLVAGSYNEQFFGPGTRLTVL.

The rearrangement uses TRBV6-1 and TRBJ2-1; 9 bases match TRBD2. Germline loops: CDR1 MNHNS, CDR2 SASEGT. The CDR3 contains 17 residues. V lost 3 bases and J lost 5; bases outside the gene matches: 11. CDR3 region: CASSDDQWTSVDNEQFF. CDR3 DNA: TGTGCCAGCAGTGATGACCAGTGGACTAGCGTAGACAATGAGCAGTTCTTC.

The chain joins TRBV7-2 to TRBJ1-6, with 9 bases matching TRBD1. Germline lookup yields CDR1 SGHTA and CDR2 FQGNSA. The CDR3 sequence is 16 residues long. With V trimmed by 5 bases and J by 10 bases, 12 bases remained unmatched. CDR3 in amino acids: CASSLVRDRAGSPLHF. For the CDR3, the DNA is TGTGCCAGCAGCCTCGTCCGGGACAGGGCAGGCTCACCCCTCCACTTT. The full variable domain, rest sourced from reference TRBV7-2 and TRBJ1-6, is GAGVSQSPSNKVTEKGKDVELRCDPISGHTALYWYRQSLGQGLEFLIYFQGNSAPDKSGLPSDRFSAERTGGSVSTLTIQRTQQEDSAVYLCASSLVRDRAGSPLHFGNGTRLTVT.

The chain uses TRBV5-4 and TRBJ2-7, with a weak D call TRBD2 (5 bases). This CDR3 comprises 14 residues. In germline, CDR1 is SGHNT, CDR2 YYREEE (reference sequence). V was pared by 4 bases and J by 5 bases, with 16 bases between. The CDR3 is CASSKPGVENEQYF. DNA of the CDR3: TGTGCCAGCAGCAAACCCGGGGTGGAAAACGAGCAGTACTTC.

This chain uses TRBV6-6 with TRBJ1-4; TRBD1 is a possible D gene (6 bases). Trimming took off 7 bases at V and 5 bases at J, with 14 bases between the two ends. CDR3 length: 14 residues. The germline CDR1 and CDR2 sequences are MNHNY and SVGAGI (reference sequence). The CDR3 nucleotides read TGTGCCAGCAATAACAGGGAGAGGAATGAAAAACTGTTTTTT. It translates to CASNNRERNEKLFF.

The rearrangement joins TRBV5-1 to TRBJ2-5; tentative D call: TRBD1 (5 bases). The V gene's germline CDR1 is SGHRS and CDR2 YFSETQ. The V and J ends lost 3 bases and 2 bases respectively, with 17 bases between them. CDR3 length: 16 amino acids. This chain's CDR3 is CASSWGPQSGQETQYF. CDR3 nucleotide sequence: TGCGCCAGCAGCTGGGGCCCCCAATCTGGACAAGAGACCCAGTACTTC.

The rearrangement joins TRBV5-1 to TRBJ2-1; D remains ambiguous. Germline V gene data show CDR1 as SGHRS and CDR2 as YFSETQ. V lost 4 bases and J 9 bases, leaving 8 bases between the germline ends. This CDR3 is 11 amino acids long. The CDR3, as DNA: TGCGCCAGCAGCAGCTACCCTGAGCAGTTCTTC. It translates to CASSSYPEQFF.